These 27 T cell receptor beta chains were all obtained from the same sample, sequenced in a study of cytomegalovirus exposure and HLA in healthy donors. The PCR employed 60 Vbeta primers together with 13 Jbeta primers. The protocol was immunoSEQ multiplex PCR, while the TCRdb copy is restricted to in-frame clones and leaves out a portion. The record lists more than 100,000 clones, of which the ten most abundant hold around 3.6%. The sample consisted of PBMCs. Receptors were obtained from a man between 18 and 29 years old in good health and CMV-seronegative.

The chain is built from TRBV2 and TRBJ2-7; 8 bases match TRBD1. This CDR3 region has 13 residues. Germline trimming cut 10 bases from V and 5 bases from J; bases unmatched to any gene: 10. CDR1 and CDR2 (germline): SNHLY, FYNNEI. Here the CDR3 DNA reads TGTGCCAAGGGCGGGACAGGTGGCAACGAGCAGTACTTC. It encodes CAKGGTGGNEQYF.

As DNA, the CDR3 is TGTGCCAGCTCGCTCAAGGAACTAGCGGGAGCAGATACGCAGTATTTT. Amino acid sequence: CASSLKELAGADTQYF. This chain uses TRBV18 with TRBJ2-3, with 11 bases aligning to TRBD2. Germline CDR1 is KGHSH and CDR2 is LQKENI. This CDR3 comprises 16 residues. The ends lost 6 bases at V and 4 bases at J; junction bases unmatched: 9.

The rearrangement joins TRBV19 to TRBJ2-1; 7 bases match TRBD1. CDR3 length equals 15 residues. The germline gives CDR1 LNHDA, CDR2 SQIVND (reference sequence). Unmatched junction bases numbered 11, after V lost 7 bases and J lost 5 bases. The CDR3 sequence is CASTPGQPSNNEQFF. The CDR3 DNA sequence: TGTGCCAGTACCCCGGGACAGCCTTCTAACAATGAGCAGTTCTTC.

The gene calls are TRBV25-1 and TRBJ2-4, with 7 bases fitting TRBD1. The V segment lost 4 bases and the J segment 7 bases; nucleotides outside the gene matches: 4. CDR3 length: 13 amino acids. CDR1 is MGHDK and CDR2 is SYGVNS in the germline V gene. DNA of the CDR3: TGTGCCAGCAGTGGCAGGGGGAGCAACATTCAGTACTTC. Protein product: CASSGRGSNIQYF.

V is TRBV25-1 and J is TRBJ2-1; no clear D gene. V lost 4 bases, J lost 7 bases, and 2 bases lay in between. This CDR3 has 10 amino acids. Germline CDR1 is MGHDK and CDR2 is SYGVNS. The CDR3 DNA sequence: TGTGCCAGCAGTGCTAATGAGCAGTTCTTC. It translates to CASSANEQFF. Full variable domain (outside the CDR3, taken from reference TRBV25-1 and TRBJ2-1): EADIYQTPRYLVIGTGKKITLECSQTMGHDKMYWYQQDPGMELHLIHYSYGVNSTEKGDLSSESTVSRIRTEHFPLTLESARPSHTSQYLCASSANEQFFGPGTRLTVL.

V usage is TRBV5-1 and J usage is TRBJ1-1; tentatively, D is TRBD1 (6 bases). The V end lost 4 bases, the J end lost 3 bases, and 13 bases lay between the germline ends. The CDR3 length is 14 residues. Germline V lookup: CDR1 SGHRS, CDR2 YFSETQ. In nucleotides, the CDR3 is TGCGCCAGCAGCCCCCCAGGACAGTACACTGAAGCTTTCTTT. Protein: CASSPPGQYTEAFF.

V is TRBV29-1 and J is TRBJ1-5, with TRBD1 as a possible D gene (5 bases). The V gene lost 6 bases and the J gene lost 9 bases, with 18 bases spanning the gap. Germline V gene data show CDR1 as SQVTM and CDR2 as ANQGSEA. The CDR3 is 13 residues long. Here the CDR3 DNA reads TGCAGCGTGGGGGGAACCGGTCTCGGGCCCCAGCATTTT. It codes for CSVGGTGLGPQHF.

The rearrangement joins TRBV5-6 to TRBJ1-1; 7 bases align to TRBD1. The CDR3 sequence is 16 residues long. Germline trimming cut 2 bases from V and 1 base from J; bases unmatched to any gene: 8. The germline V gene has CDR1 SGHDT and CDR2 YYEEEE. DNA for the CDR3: TGTGCCAGCAGCTTAAACCTAGGGACAGCGAACACTGAAGCTTTCTTT. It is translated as CASSLNLGTANTEAFF.

The CDR3 coding sequence is TGTGCCAGCAGCCTCCCTTCGACAGGGGCTGCCCACGAGCAGTACTTC. It encodes CASSLPSTGAAHEQYF. The V gene is TRBV7-6, the J gene TRBJ2-5, with TRBD1 matching 8 bases. The assigned J gene may be wrong: the sequence end matches TRBJ2-7 better. Germline-derived CDR1 and CDR2 are SGHVS and FNYEAQ. This CDR3 region has 16 residues.

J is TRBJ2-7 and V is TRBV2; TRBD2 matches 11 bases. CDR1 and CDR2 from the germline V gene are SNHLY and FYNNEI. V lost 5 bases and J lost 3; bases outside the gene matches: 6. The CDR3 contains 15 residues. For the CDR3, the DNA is TGTGCCAGCAGTTTGGGACTAGCGGAGGTCTACGAGCAGTACTTC. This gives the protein CASSLGLAEVYEQYF.

CDR3 in DNA: TGTGCCAGCAGGACCGGACTCAGCGGAGAGGGTCAGCCCCAGCATTTT. It codes for CASRTGLSGEGQPQHF. V usage is TRBV28 and J usage is TRBJ1-5; the D is unclear. The V and J ends lost 6 bases and 6 bases respectively, with 21 bases between them. The CDR3 is 16 residues long. The V gene's germline CDR1 is MDHEN and CDR2 SYDVKM.

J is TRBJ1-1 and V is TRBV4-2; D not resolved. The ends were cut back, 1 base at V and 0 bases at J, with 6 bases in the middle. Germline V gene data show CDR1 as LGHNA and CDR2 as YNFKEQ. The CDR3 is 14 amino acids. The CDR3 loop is CASSQGGVNTEAFF. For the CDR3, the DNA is TGTGCCAGCAGCCAAGGCGGGGTGAACACTGAAGCTTTCTTT.

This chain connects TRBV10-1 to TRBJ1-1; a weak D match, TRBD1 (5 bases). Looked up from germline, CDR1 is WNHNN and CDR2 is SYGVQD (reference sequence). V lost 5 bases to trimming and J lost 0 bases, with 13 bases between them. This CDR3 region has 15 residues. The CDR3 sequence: CASSKDSLMNTEAFF. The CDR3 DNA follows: TGCGCCAGCAGTAAAGACAGCCTTATGAACACTGAAGCTTTCTTT.

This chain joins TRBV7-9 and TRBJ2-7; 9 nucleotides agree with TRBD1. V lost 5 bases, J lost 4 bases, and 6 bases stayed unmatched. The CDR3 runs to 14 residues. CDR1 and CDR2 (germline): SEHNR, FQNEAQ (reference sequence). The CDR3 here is CASSPGDREYEQYF. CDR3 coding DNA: TGTGCCAGCAGCCCTGGGGACAGGGAATACGAGCAGTACTTC. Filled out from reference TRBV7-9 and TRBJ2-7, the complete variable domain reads DTGVSQNPRHKITKRGQNVTFRCDPISEHNRLYWYRQTLGQGPEFLTYFQNEAQLEKSRLLSDRFSAERPKGSFSTLEIQRTEQGDSAMYLCASSPGDREYEQYFGPGTRLTVT.

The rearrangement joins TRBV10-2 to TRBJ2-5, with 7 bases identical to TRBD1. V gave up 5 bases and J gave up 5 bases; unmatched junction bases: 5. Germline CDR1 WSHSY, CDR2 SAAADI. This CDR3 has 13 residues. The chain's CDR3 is CASSTGVRETQYF. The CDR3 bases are TGCGCCAGCAGTACAGGGGTGAGGGAGACCCAGTACTTC.

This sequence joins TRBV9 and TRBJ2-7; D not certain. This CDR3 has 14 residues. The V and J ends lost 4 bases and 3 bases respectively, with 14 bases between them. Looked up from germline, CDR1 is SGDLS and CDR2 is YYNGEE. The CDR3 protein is CASSPRLEIYEQYF. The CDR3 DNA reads TGTGCCAGCAGCCCCCGTCTAGAGATCTACGAGCAGTACTTC.

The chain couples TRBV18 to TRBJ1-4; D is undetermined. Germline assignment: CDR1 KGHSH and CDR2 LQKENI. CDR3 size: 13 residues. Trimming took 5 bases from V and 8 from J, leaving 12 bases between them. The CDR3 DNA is TGTGCCAGCTCAGCGGGGTTGGAAGAAAAACTGTTTTTT. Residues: CASSAGLEEKLFF.

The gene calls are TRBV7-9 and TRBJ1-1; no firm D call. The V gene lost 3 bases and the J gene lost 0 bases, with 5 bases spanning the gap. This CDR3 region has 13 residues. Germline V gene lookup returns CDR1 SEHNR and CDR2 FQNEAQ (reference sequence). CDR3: CASSFQLNTEAFF. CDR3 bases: TGTGCCAGCAGCTTCCAGTTGAACACTGAAGCTTTCTTT.

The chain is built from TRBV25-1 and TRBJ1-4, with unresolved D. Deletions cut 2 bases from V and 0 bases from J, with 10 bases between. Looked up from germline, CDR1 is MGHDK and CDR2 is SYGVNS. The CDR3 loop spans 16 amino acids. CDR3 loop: CASSEGRIATNEKLFF. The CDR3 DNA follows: TGTGCCAGCAGTGAAGGGAGAATTGCAACTAATGAAAAACTGTTTTTT.

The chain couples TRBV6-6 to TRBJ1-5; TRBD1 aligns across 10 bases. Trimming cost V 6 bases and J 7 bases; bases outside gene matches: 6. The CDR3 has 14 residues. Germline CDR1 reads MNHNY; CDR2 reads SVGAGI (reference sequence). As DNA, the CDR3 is TGTGCCAGCAGCGGACAGGGGGTGGGGCAGCCCCAGCATTTT. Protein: CASSGQGVGQPQHF.

In nucleotides, the CDR3 is TGTGCCAGCAGCCCGCGGACAGCCCAGAACACTGAAGCTTTCTTT. It translates to CASSPRTAQNTEAFF. V and J are TRBV7-6 and TRBJ1-1, with D perhaps matching TRBD1 (6 bases). V lost 5 bases and J 1 base, leaving 14 bases between the germline ends. From germline, CDR1 is SGHVS and CDR2 FNYEAQ. The CDR3 has 15 residues.

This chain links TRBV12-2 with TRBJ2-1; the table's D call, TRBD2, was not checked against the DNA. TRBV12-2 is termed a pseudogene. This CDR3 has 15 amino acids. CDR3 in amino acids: CASRLGTGSYNEQFF. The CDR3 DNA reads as TGTGCAAGTCGCTTAGGCACGGGCTCCTACAATGAGCAGTTCTTC.

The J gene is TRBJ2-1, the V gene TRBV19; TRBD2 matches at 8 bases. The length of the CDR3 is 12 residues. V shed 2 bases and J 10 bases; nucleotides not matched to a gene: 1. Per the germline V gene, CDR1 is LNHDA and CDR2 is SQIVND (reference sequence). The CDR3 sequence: CASSISSGEQFF. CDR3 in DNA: TGTGCCAGTAGTATATCTAGCGGGGAGCAGTTCTTC.

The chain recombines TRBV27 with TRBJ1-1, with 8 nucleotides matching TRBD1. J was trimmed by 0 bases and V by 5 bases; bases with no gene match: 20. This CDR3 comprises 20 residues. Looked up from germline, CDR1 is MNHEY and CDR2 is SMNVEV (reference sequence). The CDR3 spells CASSPNPRDRSLRMNTEAFF. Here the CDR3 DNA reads TGTGCCAGCAGTCCAAACCCTCGGGACAGGAGTTTACGGATGAACACTGAAGCTTTCTTT.

The CDR3 DNA sequence: TGTGCCAGCAGTCAACATAGCGGGAGAGGGGACTACGAGCAGTACTTC. It is translated as CASSQHSGRGDYEQYF. The J gene is TRBJ2-7, the V gene TRBV13; 9 nucleotides match TRBD2. The junction had 12 bases not matched to a gene; V was cut back by 6 bases and J by 3 bases. The CDR3 length is 16 residues. Germline V gene lookup returns CDR1 PRHDT and CDR2 FYEKMQ (reference sequence).

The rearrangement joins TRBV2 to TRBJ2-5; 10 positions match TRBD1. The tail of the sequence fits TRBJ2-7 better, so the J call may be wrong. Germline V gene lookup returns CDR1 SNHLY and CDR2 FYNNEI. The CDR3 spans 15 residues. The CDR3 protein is CASRPGQGISYEQYF. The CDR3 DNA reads TGTGCCAGCAGGCCGGGACAGGGGATTTCCTACGAGCAGTACTTC.

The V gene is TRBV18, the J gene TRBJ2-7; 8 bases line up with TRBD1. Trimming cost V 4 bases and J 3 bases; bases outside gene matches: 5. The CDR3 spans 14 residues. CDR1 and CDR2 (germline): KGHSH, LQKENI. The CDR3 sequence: CASSLQGGIYEQYF. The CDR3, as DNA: TGTGCCAGCTCACTACAGGGGGGCATCTACGAGCAGTACTTC. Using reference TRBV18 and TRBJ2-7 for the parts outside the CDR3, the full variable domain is NAGVMQNPRHLVRRRGQEARLRCSPMKGHSHVYWYRQLPEEGLKFMVYLQKENIIDESGMPKERFSAEFPKEGPSILRIQQVVRGDSAAYFCASSLQGGIYEQYFGPGTRLTVT.